The 19 T cell receptor beta chains below all came from one sample that was sequenced in a study of identical twins. TCRdb reanalysed the 5' RACE reads using MiXCR and keeps one entry per CDR3 protein. The sample holds about 730,000 distinct CDR3 sequences, less than 25% seen once. Another study also made use of these data, one on T cells expressing NK-cell markers.

The source material was PBMCs. These receptors were obtained from a woman aged 18-29 years in good health.

This clonotype was seen many times. The chain joins TRBV6-2 or TRBV6-3 to TRBJ2-5; no definite D call. V lost 3 bases to trimming and J lost 4 bases, with 3 bases between them. CDR3 size: 11 residues. Germline V lookup: CDR1 MNHEY, CDR2 SVGEGT. CDR3 DNA: TGTGCCAGCAGTTATACAGAGACCCAGTACTTC. Translated: CASSYTETQYF.

The V gene is TRBV10-3, the J gene TRBJ2-6, with D hard to call. The length of the CDR3 is 11 residues. Trimming removed 7 bases from V and 4 bases from J, with 2 bases in between. Per the germline V gene, CDR1 is ENHRY and CDR2 is SYGVKD. CDR3 sequence: CAITGANVLTF. CDR3 bases: TGTGCCATCACCGGGGCCAACGTCCTGACTTTC.

The rearrangement uses TRBV29-1 and TRBJ2-2; D not resolved. Trimming stripped 5 bases from V and 2 bases from J, with 6 bases between. There are 12 residues in the CDR3. Looked up from germline, CDR1 is SQVTM and CDR2 is ANQGSEA. The CDR3 region has the DNA TGCAGCGTTCATCGAAACACCGGGGAGCTGTTTTTT. This translates into CSVHRNTGELFF.

In this sample, this clonotype turned up a few times. The chain recombines TRBV5-1 with TRBJ2-1; 10 positions agree with TRBD1. The CDR3 has 14 residues. V shed 5 bases, J shed 5 bases, and the junction held 4 bases outside the gene matches. The germline CDR1 and CDR2 sequences are SGHRS and YFSETQ. CDR3 amino acids: CASRDGTGDNEQFF. CDR3 nucleotide sequence: TGCGCCAGCAGGGACGGGACAGGGGACAATGAGCAGTTCTTC.

The chain links TRBV20-1 to TRBJ1-5; D gene uncertain. Germline loops: CDR1 DFQATT, CDR2 SNEGSKA (reference sequence). V was trimmed by 1 base and J by 0 bases, leaving 7 bases between them. The length of the CDR3 is 14 residues. The CDR3 bases are TGCAGTGCTAGAGCTGGGGATAGCAATCAGCCCCAGCATTTT. Encoded protein: CSARAGDSNQPQHF.

The gene calls are TRBV27 and TRBJ2-3, with 10 nucleotides matching TRBD1. The CDR3 sequence is 14 residues long. J lost 6 bases, V lost 3 bases, and 3 bases had no gene match. Germline lookup yields CDR1 MNHEY and CDR2 SMNVEV (reference sequence). The CDR3 protein is CASSFRGQGDTQYF. CDR3 nucleotides: TGTGCCAGCAGTTTCAGGGGACAGGGGGATACGCAGTATTTT.

This clonotype turned up a few times. The chain carries TRBV5-6 and TRBJ1-5, with D possibly being TRBD1 (5 bases). Trimming took off 4 bases at V and 7 bases at J, with 18 bases between the two ends. CDR1 is SGHDT, CDR2 YYEEEE, per germline. This CDR3 is 15 amino acids long. CDR3 region: CASSTSGTDYQPQHF. As DNA, the CDR3 is TGTGCCAGCAGCACCTCCGGGACCGATTACCAGCCCCAGCATTTT.

The chain recombines TRBV7-2 with TRBJ2-3; 10 bases are shared with TRBD2. J was trimmed by 2 bases and V by 1 base; bases with no gene match: 3. CDR1 is SGHTA, CDR2 FQGNSA, per germline. The CDR3 has 16 residues. CDR3 amino acids: CASSLGAGGTTDTQYF. The CDR3 coding sequence is TGTGCCAGCAGCTTAGGAGCGGGAGGGACCACAGATACGCAGTATTTT.

The chain recombines TRBV6-1 with TRBJ2-3, with 11 bases aligning to TRBD2. The V gene's germline CDR1 is MNHNS and CDR2 SASEGT. V shed 6 bases, J shed 3 bases, and the junction held 8 bases outside the gene matches. The CDR3 has 16 residues. The CDR3 coding sequence is TGTGCCAGCAGGAGAGCTGGGACTAGCGGAACAGATACGCAGTATTTT. This translates into CASRRAGTSGTDTQYF.

V usage is TRBV27 and J usage is TRBJ2-7; 9 bases line up with TRBD1. Trimming cost V 6 bases and J 2 bases; bases outside gene matches: 2. Germline assignment: CDR1 MNHEY and CDR2 SMNVEV (reference sequence). CDR3 length: 13 amino acids. For the CDR3, the DNA is TGTGCCAGCAGAAACAGGGGGCCCTACGAGCAGTACTTC. Protein: CASRNRGPYEQYF.

The chain employs TRBV20-1 and TRBJ2-1, with 13 bases aligning to TRBD2. In germline, CDR1 is DFQATT, CDR2 SNEGSKA (reference sequence). The V segment lost 0 bases and the J segment 0 bases; nucleotides outside the gene matches: 11. The CDR3 spans 20 residues. CDR3 sequence: CSARDFRGTSGASSYNEQFF. Written as DNA, the CDR3 is TGCAGTGCTAGAGATTTTAGGGGGACTAGCGGGGCGAGCTCCTACAATGAGCAGTTCTTC.

This clonotype was seen repeatedly, ten times or more. The gene calls are TRBV6-2 or TRBV6-3 and TRBJ2-2; D is ambiguous. The CDR3 totals 10 residues. With 8 bases removed from V and 7 bases from J, the gap between germline ends came to 5 bases. CDR1 MNHEY and CDR2 SVGEGT come from the germline V gene. As DNA, the CDR3 is TGTGCCAGCGGGCTCGGGGAGCTGTTTTTT. This sequence encodes CASGLGELFF.

This clonotype was picked up one time. This chain uses TRBV18 with TRBJ2-7; D may match TRBD1 or TRBD2 (5 bases each). Per the germline V gene, CDR1 is KGHSH and CDR2 is LQKENI. V was pared by 2 bases and J by 0 bases, with 11 bases between. This CDR3 has 15 amino acids. The CDR3, as DNA: TGTGCCAGCTCACCAACCGGGACGATCTCCTACGAGCAGTACTTC. Translating it yields CASSPTGTISYEQYF.

This clonotype was observed many times. The rearrangement joins TRBV7-8 to TRBJ2-3; TRBD2 aligns across 8 bases. The V gene's germline CDR1 is SGHVS and CDR2 FQNEAQ. V was pared by 5 bases and J by 4 bases, with 11 bases of the junction left unmatched. The length of the CDR3 is 16 residues. In DNA form, the CDR3 reads TGTGCCAGCAGCATCATAAGCGGGAGTGGGTCAGATACGCAGTATTTT. Its protein product is CASSIISGSGSDTQYF. Supplemented by reference TRBV7-8 and TRBJ2-3, the full variable domain reads GAGVSQSPRYKVAKRGQDVALRCDPISGHVSLFWYQQALGQGPEFLTYFQNEAQLDKSGLPSDRFFAERPEGSVSTLKIQRTQQEDSAVYLCASSIISGSGSDTQYFGPGTRLTVL.

In its sample, this clonotype was seen many times. V is TRBV20-1 and J is TRBJ2-7; no definite D call. This CDR3 is built from 13 residues. Germline V gene sequence: CDR1 DFQATT, CDR2 SNEGSKA (reference sequence). CDR3: CSAFRTSSYEQYF. The CDR3 nucleotides are TGCAGCGCCTTTAGGACGAGCTCCTACGAGCAGTACTTC.

In its sample, this clonotype was seen many times. The chain employs TRBV2 and TRBJ2-1; TRBD2 matches 8 bases. CDR3 length equals 17 residues. The germline CDR1 and CDR2 sequences are SNHLY and FYNNEI. The junction had 16 bases not matched to a gene; V was cut back by 5 bases and J by 7 bases. This CDR3 is CASSKFSPGLGENEQFF. CDR3 bases: TGTGCCAGCAGTAAGTTTTCCCCGGGACTAGGGGAAAATGAGCAGTTCTTC. Based on the CDR3 plus reference TRBV2 and TRBJ2-1, the full variable domain is EPEVTQTPSHQVTQMGQEVILRCVPISNHLYFYWYRQILGQKVEFLVSFYNNEISEKSEIFDDQFSVERPDGSNFTLKIRSTKLEDSAMYFCASSKFSPGLGENEQFFGPGTRLTVL.

The V gene is TRBV5-1, the J gene TRBJ2-7; 10 bases are a match to TRBD1. CDR3 length equals 14 residues. J was trimmed by 5 bases and V by 3 bases; bases with no gene match: 5. The germline V gene has CDR1 SGHRS and CDR2 YFSETQ. CDR3 DNA sequence: TGCGCCAGCAGCTGGGGGACAGGGGACAACGAGCAGTACTTC. This gives the protein CASSWGTGDNEQYF.

This clonotype was detected only a few times. CDR3 coding DNA: TGTGCCAGCAGCTCCCGACTAGGGCCCTACAATGAGCAGTTCTTC. This translates into CASSSRLGPYNEQFF. V is TRBV7-6 and J is TRBJ2-1, with D perhaps TRBD2 (6 bases). V shed 4 bases and J shed 2 bases, with 12 bases lying between them. Germline V gene sequence: CDR1 SGHVS, CDR2 FNYEAQ. There are 15 residues in the CDR3.

This clonotype has a handful of counts. The chain uses TRBV20-1 and TRBJ2-1; D ambiguous. The V and J ends lost 2 bases and 5 bases respectively, with 13 bases between them. The germline V gene has CDR1 DFQATT and CDR2 SNEGSKA (reference sequence). This CDR3 spans 14 amino acids. This CDR3 is CSARPPPGNNEQFF. CDR3 bases: TGCAGTGCTAGACCCCCCCCTGGCAACAATGAGCAGTTCTTC.